A selection of T cell receptor beta chains follows, all from one sample in a study of blood T cell repertoires in COVID-19. Assay used: immunoSEQ multiplex PCR; TCRdb lists only in-frame clones, some missing. The sample yields 40,000 to 50,000 clones, around 85% seen once. The material sequenced was peripheral blood. The receptors originated from a human donor in a cohort sampled during active COVID-19. The CDR3 runs from the conserved cysteine through the conserved F or W. The D gene is left open where the match is weak. Only part of the rows carry a size: once, few, many, or a class if the clone is expanded.

cdr3_length,clone_size,j_call,d_call,v_call,cdr3_aa,cdr3_nt
13,NA,TRBJ2-5,TRBD1,TRBV19,CASSRGQGETQYF,TGTGCCAGTAGCCGAGGACAGGGAGAGACCCAGTACTTC
10,NA,TRBJ2-1,NA,TRBV20-1,CSAALVEQFF,TGCAGTGCCGCGTTGGTTGAGCAGTTCTTC
14,NA,TRBJ1-1,NA,TRBV28,CASSFERLGTEAFF,TGTGCCAGCAGTTTTGAGCGGCTGGGCACTGAAGCTTTCTTT
15,NA,TRBJ1-1,NA,TRBV5-5,CASSLEGGLNTEAFF,TGTGCCAGCAGCTTGGAGGGGGGGCTGAACACTGAAGCTTTCTTT
12,NA,TRBJ2-3,TRBD2,TRBV12-3/TRBV12-4,CASSLSGVLQYF,TGTGCCAGCAGTTTGAGCGGGGTGTTGCAGTATTTT
18,NA,TRBJ2-6,TRBD1,TRBV2,CASSRTGGAFPGANVLTF,TGTGCCAGCAGCCGTACAGGGGGCGCCTTCCCTGGGGCCAACGTCCTGACTTTC
14,NA,TRBJ2-1,TRBD2,TRBV9,CASSGGTSGRGQFF,TGTGCCAGCAGCGGCGGGACTAGCGGGAGGGGGCAGTTCTTC
15,NA,TRBJ2-3,TRBD2,TRBV5-1,CASSLAGGGTDTQYF,TGCGCCAGCAGCTTGGCGGGGGGGGGCACAGATACGCAGTATTTT
13,NA,TRBJ1-5,NA,TRBV2,CASSDSEAQPQHF,TGTGCCAGCAGTGATTCGGAGGCCCAGCCCCAGCATTTT
13,NA,TRBJ2-2,NA,TRBV27,CASSRQGIGELFF,TGTGCCAGCAGCCGCCAGGGGATCGGGGAGCTGTTTTTT
16,NA,TRBJ2-3,TRBD2,TRBV11-2,CASSPREGGPTDTQYF,TGTGCCAGCAGCCCACGGGAGGGGGGTCCCACAGATACGCAGTATTTT
17,once,TRBJ1-1,NA,TRBV11-2,CASSPQGFVAMNTEAFF,TGTGCCAGCAGCCCGCAGGGATTTGTGGCGATGAACACTGAAGCTTTCTTT
13,once,TRBJ2-1,TRBD1,TRBV2,CASSGAGGNEQFF,TGTGCCAGCAGTGGGGCAGGGGGTAATGAGCAGTTCTTC
12,NA,TRBJ1-6,NA,TRBV25-1,CASSAPGSPLHF,TGTGCCAGCAGCGCTCCCGGTTCACCCCTCCACTTT
19,NA,TRBJ2-6,TRBD2,TRBV4-3,CASSQDPAGVYSGANVLTF,TGCGCCAGCAGCCAAGACCCAGCGGGAGTCTACTCTGGGGCCAACGTCCTGACTTTC
16,NA,TRBJ2-2,TRBD2,TRBV27,CASSLPSGTNTGELFF,TGTGCCAGCAGTTTGCCCAGCGGGACGAACACCGGGGAGCTGTTTTTT
13,once,TRBJ1-6,NA,TRBV7-8,CASSFPGRSPLHF,TGTGCCAGCAGCTTTCCAGGGCGGTCACCCCTCCACTTT
11,NA,TRBJ1-6,NA,TRBV28,CASSSDSPLHF,TGTGCCAGCAGCTCGGATTCACCCCTCCACTTT
17,NA,TRBJ2-6,NA,TRBV7-3,CASSLRGQDPGANVLTF,TGTGCCAGCAGCTTAAGGGGCCAGGACCCTGGGGCCAACGTCCTGACTTTC
17,NA,TRBJ2-1,TRBD2,TRBV28,CASSFALAGGSGHEQFF,TGTGCCAGCAGTTTCGCATTAGCGGGAGGGTCGGGCCATGAGCAGTTCTTC
15,NA,TRBJ2-4,NA,TRBV18,CASSPKEGAYNIQYF,TGTGCCAGCTCACCAAAGGAAGGGGCATATAACATTCAGTACTTC
15,once,TRBJ2-7,NA,TRBV25-1,CASSESVAGNYEQYF,TGTGCCAGCAGTGAATCAGTCGCAGGGAACTACGAGCAGTACTTC
16,NA,TRBJ2-6,NA,TRBV28,CASSWGPISGANVLTF,TGTGCCAGCAGTTGGGGGCCCATATCTGGGGCCAACGTCCTGACTTTC
13,NA,TRBJ2-5,NA,TRBV18,CASSPGQQETQYF,TGTGCCAGCTCACCAGGGCAGCAAGAGACCCAGTACTTC
13,NA,TRBJ1-3,NA,TRBV5-6,CASSRAGRNTIYF,TGTGCCAGCAGCCGGGCAGGGAGAAACACCATATATTTT
17,NA,TRBJ2-5,TRBD2,TRBV7-6,CASSRTFGGEYQETQYF,TGTGCCAGCAGCCGTACGTTTGGGGGGGAGTACCAAGAGACCCAGTACTTC
12,NA,TRBJ2-2,NA,TRBV7-6,CASSLVSGELFF,TGTGCCAGCAGCTTAGTATCCGGGGAGCTGTTTTTT
18,NA,TRBJ2-3,NA,TRBV15,CATSRDALQRIGTDTQYF,TGTGCCACCAGCAGAGATGCCCTACAGCGGATCGGTACAGATACGCAGTATTTT
16,NA,TRBJ1-2,NA,TRBV11-2,CASSLIPGAINYGYTF,TGTGCCAGCAGCTTAATTCCAGGGGCCATAAACTATGGCTACACCTTC
11,NA,TRBJ2-7,NA,TRBV30,CAWEAGHRFTF,TGTGCCTGGGAAGCGGGACACCGCTTTACGTTC
14,NA,TRBJ2-7,TRBD1,TRBV7-4,CASSHRTGADEQYF,TGTGCCAGCAGCCATAGGACAGGGGCGGACGAGCAGTACTTC
12,NA,TRBJ1-2,NA,TRBV2,CASSQGHYGYTF,TGTGCCAGCAGTCAGGGGCACTATGGCTACACCTTC
17,NA,TRBJ1-3,TRBD1,TRBV7-6,CASSLMTGPVSGNTIYF,TGTGCCAGCAGCTTAATGACAGGGCCCGTCTCTGGAAACACCATATATTTT
16,NA,TRBJ2-1,TRBD2,TRBV6-2/TRBV6-3,CASSYPGLRSYNEQFF,TGTGCCAGCAGTTACCCGGGACTACGATCTTACAATGAGCAGTTCTTC
16,NA,TRBJ2-1,NA,TRBV6-6,CASTHLGGSSYNEQFF,TGTGCCAGCACCCACTTGGGGGGTAGCTCCTACAATGAGCAGTTCTTC
16,NA,TRBJ2-7,TRBD2,TRBV28,CASSFGRSSGPYEQYF,TGTGCCAGCAGTTTTGGGCGCTCTAGCGGACCCTACGAGCAGTACTTC
14,NA,TRBJ2-7,TRBD2,TRBV5-1,CASSLAWEGDEQYF,TGCGCCAGCAGCTTGGCTTGGGAGGGAGACGAGCAGTACTTC
15,NA,TRBJ2-7,TRBD2,TRBV7-8,CASSFLLAGADEQYF,TGTGCCAGCAGCTTTTTACTAGCGGGAGCGGACGAGCAGTACTTC
14,NA,TRBJ1-5,NA,TRBV4-3,CASSPAGGSQPQHF,TGCGCCAGCAGCCCGGCGGGGGGGAGCCAGCCCCAGCATTTT